The 7 T cell receptor beta chains below come from one sample, sequenced in a study of OX40 agonist ivuxolimab in advanced cancers. Assay: immunoSEQ multiplex PCR; the TCRdb copy retains only in-frame clones and omits some. The table includes tens of thousands of clones, roughly 82% detected once. The material sequenced was CD4+ or CD8+ T cells sorted from blood, taken in a trial of the OX40 agonist ivuxolimab. These receptors were obtained from an adult with an advanced solid tumor such as melanoma, head and neck, liver or kidney cancer.

The chain joins TRBV15 to TRBJ2-3, with unresolved D. This CDR3 region has 15 residues. Germline CDR1 is LNHNV and CDR2 is YYDKDF (reference sequence). V was shortened by 5 bases and J by 1 base, with 13 bases between the two germline ends. The CDR3 loop is CATSPIRGGTDTQYF. The CDR3 region has the DNA TGTGCCACCAGCCCCATAAGAGGAGGCACAGATACGCAGTATTTT.

The chain's CDR3 is CASSGDNYGYTF. The CDR3 DNA reads as TGTGCCAGCAGTGGGGACAACTATGGCTACACCTTC. J is TRBJ1-2 and V is TRBV6-4, with D perhaps TRBD1 (5 bases). V was pared by 4 bases and J by 2 bases, with 5 bases between. Germline V CDR1 and CDR2: MRHNA, SNTAGT. The CDR3 is 12 residues long.

This clone was observed a few times. The CDR3 here is CASSRGQGGGQPQHF. The DNA for the CDR3 is TGTGCCAGCAGCCGGGGACAGGGAGGAGGTCAGCCCCAGCATTTT. The rearrangement uses TRBV6-5 and TRBJ1-5, with TRBD1 identical over 9 bases. Germline assignment: CDR1 MNHEY and CDR2 SVGAGI. V shed 6 bases and J 6 bases; nucleotides not matched to a gene: 9. The CDR3 is 15 amino acids.

A note on this clone: Compared with germline, one end of the junction differs, possibly owing to a read error. This rearrangement joins TRBV5-1 to TRBJ2-4; tentative D call: TRBD2 (6 bases). From germline, CDR1 is SGHRS and CDR2 YFSETQ. The CDR3 contains 15 residues. The CDR3 nucleotides read TGTGCCAGCAGCTTGCAGGTAGGCGGGAAACACATTCAGTACTTC. Protein product: CASSLQVGGKHIQYF.

This clone was seen more than once but under ten times. The rearrangement joins TRBV5-6 to TRBJ1-6; no clear D. Germline V gives CDR1 SGHDT, CDR2 YYEEEE. The CDR3 totals 13 residues. V lost 2 bases, J lost 9 bases, and 9 bases lay in between. CDR3 sequence (DNA): TGTGCCAGCAGCTTTCACGAGGTTTCACCCCTCCACTTT. It specifies CASSFHEVSPLHF.

CDR3 sequence reads: CASSFAGGSEQYF. CDR3 coding DNA: TGTGCCAGCAGCTTCGCAGGGGGGTCCGAGCAGTACTTC. The chain links TRBV7-3 to TRBJ2-7; D possibly corresponds to TRBD1 (7 bases). The CDR3 covers 13 residues. V lost 3 bases to trimming and J lost 6 bases, with 12 bases between them. CDR1 and CDR2 (germline): SGHTA, FQGTGA.

V is TRBV4-1 and J is TRBJ2-6, with D unresolved. With 5 bases removed from V and 0 bases from J, the gap between germline ends came to 11 bases. Per the germline V gene, CDR1 is MGHRA and CDR2 is YSYEKL. This CDR3 is 16 amino acids long. The CDR3 DNA follows: TGCGCCAGCAGCGCCCCTACGGTCTCTGGGGCCAACGTCCTGACTTTC. Translated, it gives CASSAPTVSGANVLTF.